These 10 T cell receptor beta chains share one sample of origin, sequenced in a study of Graves' ophthalmopathy and Graves' hyperthyroidism. Scientists amplified the TCR beta CDR3 regions from RNA transcripts. An initial RT-PCR round employing HTBI primers preceded a second-round multiplex PCR. A single record per CDR3 protein comes from TCRdb applying MiXCR to the multiplex PCR reads. The data show some 520,000 distinct CDR3 sequences, under 15% seen once. Input material: blood. These receptors originate from a woman aged 25-40 years with Graves' ophthalmopathy.

This clonotype was picked up many times. The chain links TRBV20-1 to TRBJ1-1; D not certain. Germline lookup yields CDR1 DFQATT and CDR2 SNEGSKA (reference sequence). CDR3 length equals 13 residues. V lost 2 bases and J lost 1, with 8 bases in between. The CDR3 is CSARFGQNTEAFF. For the CDR3, the DNA is TGCAGTGCTAGATTTGGGCAGAACACTGAAGCTTTCTTT.

Many counts were recorded for this clonotype. This sequence joins TRBV27 and TRBJ1-1, with D uncertain. CDR1 and CDR2 (germline): MNHEY, SMNVEV (reference sequence). CDR3 length equals 11 residues. The V and J ends lost 9 bases and 0 bases respectively, with 5 bases between them. CDR3 region: CASQMNTEAFF. The CDR3 bases are TGTGCCAGTCAAATGAACACTGAAGCTTTCTTT.

This clonotype appeared a single time. The chain employs TRBV6-5 and TRBJ1-3; no clear D gene. The germline gives CDR1 MNHEY, CDR2 SVGAGI. This CDR3 is 15 amino acids long. Trimming shortened V by 3 bases and J by 4 bases, and 13 bases separated the two germline ends. CDR3 sequence: CASSYSQTTGNTIYF. CDR3 DNA sequence: TGTGCCAGCAGTTATTCCCAAACTACGGGAAACACCATATATTTT.

This clonotype showed up many times. Mismatch with germline at one junction end may stem from a read error. V is TRBV7-2 and J is TRBJ2-7, with a possible D match to TRBD2 (5 bases). CDR1 SGHTA and CDR2 FQGNSA come from the germline V gene. CDR3 length equals 15 residues. This CDR3 is CASSLSPNSGVMRVF. The DNA of the CDR3 is TGTGCCAGCAGCTTAAGTCCGAACAGCGGCGTGATGAGGGTCTTC.

Concerning this clonotype: The germline gene is not matched at one end of the junction; a read error may be the cause. The chain joins TRBV18 to TRBJ1-1; TRBD1 might be the D (5 bases). The germline gives CDR1 KGHSH, CDR2 LQKENI. The CDR3 has 14 residues. CDR3 DNA: TGTGCCAGCTCACCCGGGACTCTGAAGACTGAAGCTTTCTTT. This codes for CASSPGTLKTEAFF.

This clonotype appeared many times. The chain carries TRBV5-1 and TRBJ1-2; possibly TRBD1 for D (6 bases). The CDR3 has 17 amino acids. V gave up 0 bases and J gave up 0 bases, with 15 bases separating them. Germline lookup yields CDR1 SGHRS and CDR2 YFSETQ. The CDR3, as DNA: TGCGCCAGCAGCTTGGAGGGCAGGGGTGCCGCTAACTATGGCTACACCTTC. Protein product: CASSLEGRGAANYGYTF.

In its sample, this clonotype was seen many times. This chain uses TRBV4-1 with TRBJ1-2, with D possibly TRBD1 on 6 matching bases. Germline V gene sequence: CDR1 MGHRA, CDR2 YSYEKL. The CDR3 contains 15 residues. Trimming took off 0 bases at V and 4 bases at J, with 12 bases between the two ends. CDR3: CASSQDGQQIYGYTF. CDR3 nucleotide sequence: TGCGCCAGCAGCCAAGATGGACAGCAAATCTATGGCTACACCTTC.

This clonotype was counted ten times or more. The V gene is TRBV12-3 or TRBV12-4, the J gene TRBJ1-1; D is ambiguous. Trimming removed 3 bases from V and 11 bases from J, with 13 bases in between. This CDR3 has 12 residues. CDR3 DNA sequence: TGTGCCAGCAGTTTCGACACAGTGTGGGCTTTCTTT. Encoded protein: CASSFDTVWAFF.

This clonotype showed up many times. The rearrangement joins TRBV12-3 or TRBV12-4 to TRBJ1-2; TRBD1 might be the D (6 bases). V gave up 1 base and J gave up 3 bases, with 15 bases separating them. This CDR3 comprises 16 residues. CDR3 sequence (DNA): TGTGCCAGCAGTTTAGTCCGGGCAGGGGCCTACTATGGCTACACCTTC. Protein sequence: CASSLVRAGAYYGYTF.

In its sample, this clonotype was seen many times. Here the CDR3 reads CASSPQAGTGELFF. CDR3 nucleotide sequence: TGTGCCAGCAGCCCTCAGGCGGGCACCGGGGAGCTGTTTTTT. This rearrangement joins TRBV12-3 or TRBV12-4 to TRBJ2-2; perhaps TRBD2 as D (5 bases). Trimming stripped 6 bases from V and 4 bases from J, with 12 bases between. The CDR3 sequence is 14 residues long.